Listed below are T cell receptor beta chains from one sample, sequenced in a study of T cells after yellow fever vaccination. From the 5' RACE reads, TCRdb called clonotypes with MiXCR, one entry per CDR3 protein. The sample has roughly 500,000 distinct CDR3 sequences; less than 20% are singletons. The sequences come from PBMCs, collected 15 days after the yellow fever booster vaccination. These receptors were collected from a man aged 25-40 years who received the YFV17D yellow fever vaccine. Each CDR3 is given with its conserved first and last residue. The D gene is left open where the match is weak. Clone size is given for some rows only: seen once, a few or many times, or a class if the clone is expanded.

clone_size: few; d_call: -; v_call: TRBV18; j_call: TRBJ2-7; cdr3_aa: CASSLPGQASYEQYF; cdr3_nt: TGTGCCAGCTCACTACCGGGCCAGGCGTCCTACGAGCAGTACTTC
clone_size: -; d_call: TRBD1; v_call: TRBV25-1; j_call: TRBJ2-5; cdr3_aa: CASTTGRTETQYF; cdr3_nt: TGTGCCAGCACGACAGGGAGAACGGAGACCCAGTACTTC
clone_size: -; d_call: TRBD1; v_call: TRBV7-8; j_call: TRBJ1-2; cdr3_aa: CASSLVSRQGASYTF; cdr3_nt: TGTGCCAGCAGCCTCGTTTCGAGACAGGGGGCCAGCTACACCTTC
clone_size: few; d_call: TRBD2; v_call: TRBV11-3; j_call: TRBJ2-3; cdr3_aa: CASSFRSGRSEDTQYF; cdr3_nt: TGTGCCAGCAGCTTTAGAAGCGGGAGATCCGAAGATACGCAGTATTTT
clone_size: few; d_call: -; v_call: TRBV29-1; j_call: TRBJ1-1; cdr3_aa: CSGQQNTEAFF; cdr3_nt: TGCTCCGGACAGCAGAACACTGAAGCTTTCTTT
clone_size: -; d_call: TRBD2; v_call: TRBV19; j_call: TRBJ2-3; cdr3_aa: CASSRLAGLGSSTDTQYF; cdr3_nt: TGTGCCAGTAGTCGACTAGCGGGCTTAGGATCTAGCACAGATACGCAGTATTTT
clone_size: -; d_call: -; v_call: TRBV20-1; j_call: TRBJ2-1; cdr3_aa: CSAQVGGSVFNEQFF; cdr3_nt: TGCAGTGCCCAAGTAGGGGGGAGTGTCTTCAATGAGCAGTTCTTC
clone_size: few; d_call: TRBD2; v_call: TRBV28; j_call: TRBJ2-2; cdr3_aa: CASSLLVAGTTGELFF; cdr3_nt: TGTGCCAGCAGTTTATTGGTAGCGGGAACCACCGGGGAGCTGTTTTTT
clone_size: -; d_call: -; v_call: TRBV5-1; j_call: TRBJ2-1; cdr3_aa: CASSLAGRGDEQFF; cdr3_nt: TGCGCCAGCAGCTTGGCCGGCCGAGGGGATGAGCAGTTCTTC
clone_size: once; d_call: -; v_call: TRBV5-4; j_call: TRBJ2-3; cdr3_aa: CASSHEDRTSDTQYF; cdr3_nt: TGTGCCAGCAGCCACGAGGATAGGACATCCGATACGCAGTATTTT
clone_size: -; d_call: -; v_call: TRBV5-6; j_call: TRBJ2-4; cdr3_aa: CASSLGSLTEDDIQYF; cdr3_nt: TGTGCCAGCAGCTTGGGCTCTCTGACAGAGGATGACATTCAGTACTTC
clone_size: few; d_call: -; v_call: TRBV21-1; j_call: TRBJ2-7; cdr3_aa: CASSKWQGSSYEQYF; cdr3_nt: TGTGCCAGCAGCAAATGGCAGGGGAGCTCCTACGAGCAGTACTTC
clone_size: -; d_call: TRBD2; v_call: TRBV7-2; j_call: TRBJ2-2; cdr3_aa: CASSSAGVTGELFF; cdr3_nt: TGTGCCAGCAGCTCCGCGGGAGTCACCGGGGAGCTGTTTTTT
clone_size: -; d_call: TRBD2; v_call: TRBV7-9; j_call: TRBJ2-7; cdr3_aa: CASMGLAGAKNEQYF; cdr3_nt: TGTGCCAGCATGGGACTAGCGGGAGCGAAGAACGAGCAGTACTTC
clone_size: few; d_call: -; v_call: TRBV15; j_call: TRBJ1-6; cdr3_aa: CATSRDAGLASPLHF; cdr3_nt: TGTGCCACCAGCAGAGATGCAGGACTGGCTTCACCCCTCCACTTT
clone_size: -; d_call: -; v_call: TRBV20-1; j_call: TRBJ2-7; cdr3_aa: CSARGGGTAAYEQYF; cdr3_nt: TGCAGTGCTAGGGGCGGGGGGACAGCGGCCTACGAGCAGTACTTC
clone_size: few; d_call: -; v_call: TRBV5-5; j_call: TRBJ2-5; cdr3_aa: CASSYPGETQYF; cdr3_nt: TGTGCCAGCAGTTACCCGGGAGAGACCCAGTACTTC
clone_size: few; d_call: -; v_call: TRBV5-1; j_call: TRBJ2-7; cdr3_aa: CASTDNYEQYF; cdr3_nt: TGCGCCAGTACAGATAATTACGAGCAGTACTTC
clone_size: -; d_call: -; v_call: TRBV6-5; j_call: TRBJ2-5; cdr3_aa: CASSYYDPLGGTQYF; cdr3_nt: TGTGCCAGCAGTTACTATGACCCCCTGGGGGGGACCCAGTACTTC
clone_size: few; d_call: -; v_call: TRBV7-7; j_call: TRBJ2-2; cdr3_aa: CASSLLLTGELFF; cdr3_nt: TGTGCTAGCAGTCTCCTCCTAACCGGGGAGCTGTTTTTT
clone_size: few; d_call: -; v_call: TRBV2; j_call: TRBJ2-1; cdr3_aa: CASARGDEQFF; cdr3_nt: TGTGCCAGCGCCAGGGGGGACGAGCAGTTCTTC
clone_size: many; d_call: -; v_call: TRBV28; j_call: TRBJ2-7; cdr3_aa: CASSFTLVSLSYEQYF; cdr3_nt: TGTGCCAGCAGTTTCACACTAGTAAGTCTCTCGTACGAGCAGTACTTC
clone_size: -; d_call: -; v_call: TRBV3-1; j_call: TRBJ1-2; cdr3_aa: CASSRGDLNYGYTF; cdr3_nt: TGTGCCAGCAGCCGTGGGGACCTGAACTATGGCTACACCTTC
clone_size: few; d_call: -; v_call: TRBV20-1; j_call: TRBJ2-1; cdr3_aa: CSASYQGRDNEQFF; cdr3_nt: TGCAGTGCTAGTTACCAGGGTCGCGACAATGAGCAGTTCTTC
clone_size: few; d_call: -; v_call: TRBV6-5; j_call: TRBJ2-5; cdr3_aa: CASSYSPKETQYF; cdr3_nt: TGTGCCAGCAGTTACTCACCGAAAGAGACCCAGTACTTC
clone_size: few; d_call: -; v_call: TRBV6-1; j_call: TRBJ2-1; cdr3_aa: CASSARRVAEQFF; cdr3_nt: TGTGCCAGCAGTGCCCGTCGGGTCGCTGAGCAGTTCTTC
clone_size: few; d_call: -; v_call: TRBV5-1; j_call: TRBJ1-1; cdr3_aa: CASSWQGRDTEAFF; cdr3_nt: TGCGCCAGCAGCTGGCAGGGGCGGGACACTGAAGCTTTCTTT
clone_size: -; d_call: TRBD2; v_call: TRBV12-3/TRBV12-4; j_call: TRBJ2-5; cdr3_aa: CASSGLAGGETQYF; cdr3_nt: TGTGCCAGCAGTGGACTAGCGGGCGGGGAGACCCAGTACTTC
clone_size: few; d_call: -; v_call: TRBV30; j_call: TRBJ2-7; cdr3_aa: CAWSVSYYEQYF; cdr3_nt: TGTGCCTGGAGTGTATCGTACTACGAGCAGTACTTC
clone_size: few; d_call: -; v_call: TRBV11-2; j_call: TRBJ1-2; cdr3_aa: CASSLFVGGYGYTF; cdr3_nt: TGTGCCAGCAGCTTATTTGTAGGGGGCTATGGCTACACCTTC
clone_size: -; d_call: -; v_call: TRBV7-2; j_call: TRBJ1-3; cdr3_aa: CASSPTAGAGGNTIYF; cdr3_nt: TGTGCCAGCAGCCCCACGGCGGGGGCCGGTGGAAACACCATATATTTT
clone_size: -; d_call: -; v_call: TRBV27; j_call: TRBJ1-2; cdr3_aa: CASSYIGQVLDGYTF; cdr3_nt: TGTGCCAGCAGTTATATAGGTCAGGTACTCGATGGCTACACCTTC
clone_size: few; d_call: -; v_call: TRBV7-2; j_call: TRBJ2-5; cdr3_aa: CASSLGDTGKGGETQYF; cdr3_nt: TGTGCCAGCAGCTTAGGGGATACAGGGAAGGGAGGAGAGACCCAGTACTTC
clone_size: -; d_call: -; v_call: TRBV5-8; j_call: TRBJ2-7; cdr3_aa: CASSSRLRTPIYEQYF; cdr3_nt: TGTGCCAGCAGCTCCCGGTTACGGACACCCATCTACGAGCAGTACTTC
clone_size: -; d_call: -; v_call: TRBV12-3/TRBV12-4; j_call: TRBJ2-1; cdr3_aa: CASSPNVVGSSYNEQFF; cdr3_nt: TGTGCCAGCAGCCCTAATGTAGTGGGGAGCTCCTACAATGAGCAGTTCTTC
clone_size: -; d_call: TRBD1; v_call: TRBV20-1; j_call: TRBJ2-7; cdr3_aa: CSAGTGPGGQYF; cdr3_nt: TGCAGTGCTGGGACAGGACCCGGGGGGCAGTACTTC
clone_size: -; d_call: -; v_call: TRBV7-3; j_call: TRBJ2-3; cdr3_aa: CASSPTQDTQYF; cdr3_nt: TGTGCCAGCAGCCCAACACAGGATACGCAGTATTTT
clone_size: -; d_call: TRBD2; v_call: TRBV9; j_call: TRBJ2-3; cdr3_aa: CASSVGAGDTDTQYF; cdr3_nt: TGTGCCAGCAGCGTAGGAGCGGGAGACACAGATACGCAGTATTTT
clone_size: few; d_call: -; v_call: TRBV11-2; j_call: TRBJ2-3; cdr3_aa: CASSLDTAGDTQYF; cdr3_nt: TGTGCCAGCAGCTTAGATACAGCCGGAGATACGCAGTATTTT
clone_size: -; d_call: -; v_call: TRBV11-2; j_call: TRBJ2-5; cdr3_aa: CASSGTLQETQYF; cdr3_nt: TGTGCCAGCAGCGGGACTTTACAAGAGACCCAGTACTTC
clone_size: few; d_call: -; v_call: TRBV7-2; j_call: TRBJ2-5; cdr3_aa: CASSRQLSVQETQYF; cdr3_nt: TGTGCCAGCAGCCGACAACTTAGCGTTCAAGAGACCCAGTACTTC
clone_size: few; d_call: TRBD1; v_call: TRBV28; j_call: TRBJ2-7; cdr3_aa: CASMTGLTEQYF; cdr3_nt: TGTGCCAGCATGACAGGGTTGACTGAGCAGTACTTC
clone_size: -; d_call: -; v_call: TRBV12-3/TRBV12-4; j_call: TRBJ2-7; cdr3_aa: CASSGGLIWGYEQYF; cdr3_nt: TGTGCCAGCAGTGGGGGACTTATTTGGGGGTACGAGCAGTACTTC
clone_size: few; d_call: -; v_call: TRBV10-3; j_call: TRBJ2-2; cdr3_aa: CAISFRENTGELFF; cdr3_nt: TGTGCCATCAGCTTCAGGGAGAACACCGGGGAGCTGTTTTTT
clone_size: few; d_call: -; v_call: TRBV7-2; j_call: TRBJ2-1; cdr3_aa: CASSYPPMSSYNEQFF; cdr3_nt: TGTGCCAGCAGCTACCCCCCAATGAGCTCCTACAATGAGCAGTTCTTC
clone_size: -; d_call: -; v_call: TRBV15; j_call: TRBJ2-1; cdr3_aa: CATSKGGWRVYNEQFF; cdr3_nt: TGTGCCACCAGCAAGGGGGGGTGGAGGGTTTACAATGAGCAGTTCTTC
clone_size: few; d_call: TRBD2; v_call: TRBV2; j_call: TRBJ2-7; cdr3_aa: CASRRPGRSGGEQYF; cdr3_nt: TGTGCCAGCAGAAGACCGGGACGTTCGGGGGGGGAGCAGTACTTC
clone_size: -; d_call: -; v_call: TRBV10-3; j_call: TRBJ2-2; cdr3_aa: CAISEGESTGELFF; cdr3_nt: TGTGCCATCAGTGAAGGGGAAAGCACCGGGGAGCTGTTTTTT
clone_size: few; d_call: -; v_call: TRBV10-3; j_call: TRBJ2-5; cdr3_aa: CAIMSGPGETQYF; cdr3_nt: TGTGCCATCATGTCGGGGCCCGGGGAGACCCAGTACTTC
clone_size: -; d_call: -; v_call: TRBV18; j_call: TRBJ2-1; cdr3_aa: CASFHIRESPNEQFF; cdr3_nt: TGTGCCAGCTTTCACATCCGGGAATCCCCCAATGAGCAGTTCTTC
clone_size: -; d_call: TRBD2; v_call: TRBV7-8; j_call: TRBJ2-6; cdr3_aa: CASSAGLAGANVLTF; cdr3_nt: TGTGCCAGCAGCGCGGGACTAGCTGGGGCCAACGTCCTGACTTTC
clone_size: -; d_call: -; v_call: TRBV29-1; j_call: TRBJ2-1; cdr3_aa: CSVGGTFYNEQFF; cdr3_nt: TGCAGCGTTGGGGGGACTTTCTACAATGAGCAGTTCTTC
clone_size: -; d_call: -; v_call: TRBV19; j_call: TRBJ2-1; cdr3_aa: CASSPYPGSTGYNEQFF; cdr3_nt: TGTGCCAGTAGTCCGTACCCCGGATCTACAGGGTACAATGAGCAGTTCTTC